Included here is one T cell receptor beta chain sequence, with context. Its antigen remains undetermined. Per-nucleotide qualities are absent, and no much larger clonotype sits a single base away. Using the deep immunoSEQ assay, TCR CDR3 regions were amplified from genomic DNA by multiplex PCR. Extracted genomic DNA from each cell subset was distributed evenly across all wells of several immunoSEQ 96-well plates, and each plate was treated as a replicate. For sorted subsets, around 200 ng genomic DNA, equal to about 30,000 T cell genomes, was loaded into each replicate PCR. Purified libraries were quantified with a Qubit 3.0 fluorometer, sized on a Bioanalyzer 2100, and re-quantified with the KAPA Library Quantification kit. Every immunoSEQ 96-well plate was sequenced on a dedicated single-read 150-cycle Illumina NextSeq 550 flow cell. In the authors' own workflow: Because the immunoSEQ output included only junctional sequences and no quality scores, the filtering could not be the same as the filtering used for full-length reads. To assign V/J genes and CDR3, sequences were annotated against IMGT germline references using PyIR, a Python wrapper for IgBLAST v1.9. Reads with weak V/J assignments (E-value above 1e-6), missing CDR3, stop codons, out-of-frame junctions, or ambiguous translated residues were removed. V3J clonotypes were defined as sequences sharing an identical inferred V gene, J gene, and CDR3 amino acid sequence. The percentage overlap between two repertoires was calculated by dividing the number of shared unique clonotypes by the size of the smaller repertoire. Repertoire richness was assessed with RTK rarefaction, the Chao1 estimator, and Recon v2.1 estimates of unobserved clonotypes. For all TCRbeta clonotypes obtained by the gDNA method from several donors, generation probabilities were computed with OLGA. In TCRdb, the immuneACCESS table is reduced to in-frame sequences with V and J assigned. These tables do not hold every clone; where another copy was compared, an unresolved V gene accounts for under half, and the others remain unexplained. The V and J calls and clone size were taken over from that table, and D and trimming were inferred from the DNA. For this sample there are 95,000 to 120,000 clones; 55% to 70% appear just once. More than 20% of the sample rests with the top ten.

The data originate from a study of shared clonotypes between healthy human individuals (dated by TCRdb to 2018 to 2020). In the study overall: The cohort comprised two women and a few men aged 18 to 49 years. For each donor, three plates each were used for CD4 naive and CD4 memory, two plates were used for CD8 naive, and one plate was used for CD8 memory. To estimate repertoire size and how much clonotypes are shared between individuals, the study performed deep sequencing of blood TCR repertoires from a few healthy adults. Libraries were prepared and TCR repertoires were sequenced by different laboratories using diverse techniques, in order to increase sequencing depth and limit assay-specific biases. Leukapheresis yielded between about 0.94 and 9.5 billion PBMCs per donor. The investigation overall reported the following: Rarefaction of sorted-subset datasets indicated incomplete sequencing despite the large sequencing depth. Compared with non-shared clonotypes, clonotypes shared by all four sorted-subset donors had higher generation probabilities. Sharing across a few donors was observed for around 5% of naive CD4, 3% to 4% of naive CD8, about 2.3% of memory CD4, and around 0.42% of memory CD8 clonotypes. Based on pairwise subsampling, the degree of clonotype sharing among donors was expected to be affected by sequencing depth. Because the study included only a small number of donors, the genetic and exposure-history diversity represented was limited. Larger estimated clonotype richness was generally found for naive subsets than for memory subsets. Only blood was sampled, and tissue TCR repertoires likely differ from those in blood.

Healthy HIV-negative adults with no recently reported acute infections or vaccinations were included as donors. Every donor was a Caucasian adult residing in Nashville, Tennessee, USA. CD8 memory samples consisted of magnetically selected CD45RO+ cells combined with CCR7-negative CD45RA+ effector memory (TemRA) cells. After blood collection by leukapheresis, PBMCs were isolated using Ficoll-Histopaque density gradient centrifugation and then cryopreserved in the vapor phase of liquid nitrogen. Purity and quantity of every magnetically sorted T cell population were checked by analytical flow cytometry. From each sorted fraction, genomic DNA was isolated and quantified by UV absorbance on a Nanodrop 2000c. Sequences were obtained from memory CD8+ T cells sorted from blood. In light of the paper, this sample's cell subset or site label describes: CD45RO+ cells pooled with CCR7-negative TemRA cells. This receptor was taken from a woman aged 25 to 39 in good health.

The encoded CDR3 is CASSRGGDGANVLTF. DNA sequence: TGTGCCAGCAGCCGAGGCGGGGATGGGGCCAACGTCCTGACTTTC. The chain employs TRBV7-3 and TRBJ2-6; possibly the D gene is TRBD2, per 6 matching bases. Taken from the germline V gene, the CDR1 and CDR2 loops are SGHTA and FQGTGA. V is cut by 5 bases and J by 3 bases, and the space between the germline ends is 11 bases. Taken from cysteine to phenylalanine, the CDR3 has 15 residues. Of all the DNA, just the CDR3 is kept, 45 bases in frame from base 1. The CDR3 plus the reference TRBV7-3 and TRBJ2-6 genes for the other parts give the full variable domain: GAGVSQTPSNKVTEKGKYVELRCDPISGHTALYWYRQSLGQGPEFLIYFQGTGAADDSGLPNDRFFAVRPEGSVSTLKIQRTERGDSAVYLCASSRGGDGANVLTFGAGSRLTVL.